This T cell receptor (beta chain) emerged from a study of CD8 T cells in ankylosing spondylitis. Study-level results: There were earlier reports of some motif variants in reactive arthritis synovial fluid and blood. A motif in TCR beta, a set of eight highly homologous variants, appeared characteristic of ankylosing spondylitis blood.

TCRdb called the 5' RACE reads again in MiXCR, with one record for every CDR3 protein. The table lists 700,000 to 1,000,000 distinct CDR3 sequences, 12% of them singletons, with approximately 0.5% in the top ten. Per the germline V gene, CDR1 is DFQATT and CDR2 is SNEGSKA (reference sequence). With V trimmed by 3 bases and J by 2 bases, 3 bases remained unmatched. The CDR3 runs 14 residues. This clonotype showed up many times. Its antigen is still unknown. Source material: blood, either unsorted or a sorted T cell fraction (not recorded which). V is TRBV20-1 and J is TRBJ2-3; TRBD2 aligns across 9 bases. The source is a male donor with ankylosing spondylitis. The DNA of the CDR3 is TGCAGTGCTAGTAGCGGGGGCGACACAGATACGCAGTATTTT. As protein: CSASSGGDTDTQYF.